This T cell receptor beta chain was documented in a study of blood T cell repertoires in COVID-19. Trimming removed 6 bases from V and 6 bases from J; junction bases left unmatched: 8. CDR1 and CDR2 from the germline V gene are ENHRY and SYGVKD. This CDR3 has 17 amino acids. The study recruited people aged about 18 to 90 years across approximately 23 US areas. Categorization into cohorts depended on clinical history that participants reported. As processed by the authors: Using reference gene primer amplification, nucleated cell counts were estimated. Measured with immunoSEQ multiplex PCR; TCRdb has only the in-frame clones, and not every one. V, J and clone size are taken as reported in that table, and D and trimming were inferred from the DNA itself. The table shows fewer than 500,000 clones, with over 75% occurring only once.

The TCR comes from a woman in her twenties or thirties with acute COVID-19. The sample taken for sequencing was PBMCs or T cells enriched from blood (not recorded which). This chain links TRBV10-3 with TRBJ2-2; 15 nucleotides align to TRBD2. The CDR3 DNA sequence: TGTGCCATCAGGGACGGGACTAGCGGGGGGTCTGCCGGGGAGCTGTTTTTT. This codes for CAIRDGTSGGSAGELFF.